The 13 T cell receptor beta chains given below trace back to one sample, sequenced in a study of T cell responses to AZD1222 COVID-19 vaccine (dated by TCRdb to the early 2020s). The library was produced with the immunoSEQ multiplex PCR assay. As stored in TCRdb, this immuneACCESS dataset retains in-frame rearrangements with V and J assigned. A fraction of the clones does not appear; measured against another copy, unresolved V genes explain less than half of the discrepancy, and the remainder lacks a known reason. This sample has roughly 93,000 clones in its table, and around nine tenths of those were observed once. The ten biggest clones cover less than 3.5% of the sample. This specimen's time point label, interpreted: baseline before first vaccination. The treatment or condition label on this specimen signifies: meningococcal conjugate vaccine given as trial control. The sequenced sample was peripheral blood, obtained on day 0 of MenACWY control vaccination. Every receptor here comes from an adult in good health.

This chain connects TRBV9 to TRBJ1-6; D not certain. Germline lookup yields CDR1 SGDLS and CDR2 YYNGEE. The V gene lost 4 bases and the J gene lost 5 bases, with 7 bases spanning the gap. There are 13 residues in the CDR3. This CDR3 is CASSPENNSPLHF. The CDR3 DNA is TGTGCCAGCAGCCCTGAGAATAATTCACCCCTCCACTTT.

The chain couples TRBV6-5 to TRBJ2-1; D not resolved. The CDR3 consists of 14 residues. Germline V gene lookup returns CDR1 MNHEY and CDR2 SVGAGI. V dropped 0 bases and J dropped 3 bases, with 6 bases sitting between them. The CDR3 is CASSYSENYNEQFF. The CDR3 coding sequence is TGTGCCAGCAGTTACTCCGAGAACTACAATGAGCAGTTCTTC.

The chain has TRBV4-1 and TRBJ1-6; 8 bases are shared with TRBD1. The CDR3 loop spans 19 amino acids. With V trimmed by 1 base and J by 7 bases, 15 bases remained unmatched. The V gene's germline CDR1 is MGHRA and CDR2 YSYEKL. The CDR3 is CASSQVLGSTGAGNSPLHF. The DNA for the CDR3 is TGCGCCAGCAGCCAAGTCCTGGGATCGACAGGGGCAGGGAATTCACCCCTCCACTTT.

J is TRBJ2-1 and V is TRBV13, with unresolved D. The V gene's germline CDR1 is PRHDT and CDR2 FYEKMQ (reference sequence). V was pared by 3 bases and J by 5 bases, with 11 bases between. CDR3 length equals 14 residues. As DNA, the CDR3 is TGTGCCAGCAGCTTTAGTTACTTCCACAATGAGCAGTTCTTC. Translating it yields CASSFSYFHNEQFF. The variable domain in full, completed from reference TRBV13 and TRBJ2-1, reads AAGVIQSPRHLIKEKRETATLKCYPIPRHDTVYWYQQGPGQDPQFLISFYEKMQSDKGSIPDRFSAQQFSDYHSELNMSSLELGDSALYFCASSFSYFHNEQFFGPGTRLTVL.

CDR3 residues: CASRLTRFDTQYF. Here the CDR3 DNA reads TGTGCCAGCAGACTGACCCGGTTTGATACGCAGTATTTT. The gene calls are TRBV7-3 and TRBJ2-3; the D is unclear. The V gene's germline CDR1 is SGHTA and CDR2 FQGTGA. The CDR3 runs to 13 residues. The germline V and J ends were trimmed by 6 bases and 6 bases, with 13 bases remaining between them. The full variable domain, completed using reference TRBV7-3 and TRBJ2-3, is GAGVSQTPSNKVTEKGKYVELRCDPISGHTALYWYRQSLGQGPEFLIYFQGTGAADDSGLPNDRFFAVRPEGSVSTLKIQRTERGDSAVYLCASRLTRFDTQYFGPGTRLTVL.

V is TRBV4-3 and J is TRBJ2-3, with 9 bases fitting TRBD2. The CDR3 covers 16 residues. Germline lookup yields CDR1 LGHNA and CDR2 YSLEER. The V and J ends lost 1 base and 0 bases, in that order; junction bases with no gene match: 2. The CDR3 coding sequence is TGCGCCAGCAGCCAAGGAGCGGGGGGCAGCACAGATACGCAGTATTTT. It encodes CASSQGAGGSTDTQYF.

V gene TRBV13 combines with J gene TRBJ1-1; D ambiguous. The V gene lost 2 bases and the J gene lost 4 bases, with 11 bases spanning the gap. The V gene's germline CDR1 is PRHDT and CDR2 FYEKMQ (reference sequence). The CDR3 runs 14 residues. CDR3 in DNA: TGTGCCAGCAGCTTAAGAGGTTGGAGCACTGAAGCTTTCTTT. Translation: CASSLRGWSTEAFF.

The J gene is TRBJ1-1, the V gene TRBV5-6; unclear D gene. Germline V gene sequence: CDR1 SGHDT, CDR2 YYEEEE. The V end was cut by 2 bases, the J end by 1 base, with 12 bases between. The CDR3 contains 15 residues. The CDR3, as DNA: TGTGCCAGCAGCTTCCTCCCCCTAACGAACACTGAAGCTTTCTTT. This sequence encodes CASSFLPLTNTEAFF.

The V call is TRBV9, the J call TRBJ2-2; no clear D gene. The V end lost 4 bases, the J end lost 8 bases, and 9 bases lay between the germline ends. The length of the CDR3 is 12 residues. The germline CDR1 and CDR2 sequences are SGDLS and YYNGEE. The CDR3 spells CASSPQVGELFF. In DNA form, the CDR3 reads TGTGCCAGCAGCCCCCAAGTAGGGGAGCTGTTTTTT.

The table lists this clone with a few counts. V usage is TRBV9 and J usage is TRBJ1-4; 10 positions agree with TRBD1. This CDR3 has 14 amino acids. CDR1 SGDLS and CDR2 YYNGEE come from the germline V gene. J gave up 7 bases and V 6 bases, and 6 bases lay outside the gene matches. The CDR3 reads CASTPGTGVEKLFF. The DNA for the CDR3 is TGTGCCAGCACTCCCGGGACAGGGGTTGAAAAACTGTTTTTT.

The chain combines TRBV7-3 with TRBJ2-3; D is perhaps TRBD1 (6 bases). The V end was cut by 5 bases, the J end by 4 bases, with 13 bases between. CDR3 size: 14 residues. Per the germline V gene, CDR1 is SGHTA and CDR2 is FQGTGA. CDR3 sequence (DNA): TGTGCCAGCAGCCCCCAAAACAGGGCAGATACGCAGTATTTT. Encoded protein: CASSPQNRADTQYF.

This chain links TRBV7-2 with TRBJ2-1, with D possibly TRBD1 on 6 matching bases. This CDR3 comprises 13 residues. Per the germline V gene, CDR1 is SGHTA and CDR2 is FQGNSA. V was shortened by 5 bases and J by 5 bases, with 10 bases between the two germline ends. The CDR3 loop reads CASSLDSHNEQFF. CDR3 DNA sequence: TGTGCCAGCAGCCTGGACAGCCACAATGAGCAGTTCTTC. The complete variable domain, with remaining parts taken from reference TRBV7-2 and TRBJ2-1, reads GAGVSQSPSNKVTEKGKDVELRCDPISGHTALYWYRQSLGQGLEFLIYFQGNSAPDKSGLPSDRFSAERTGGSVSTLTIQRTQQEDSAVYLCASSLDSHNEQFFGPGTRLTVL.

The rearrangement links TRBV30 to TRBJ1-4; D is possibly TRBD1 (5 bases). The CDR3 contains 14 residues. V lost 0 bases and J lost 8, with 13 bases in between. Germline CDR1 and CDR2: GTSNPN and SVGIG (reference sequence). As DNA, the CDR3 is TGTGCCTGGAGTGTCGGGCAGGGTCGAGAAAAACTGTTTTTT. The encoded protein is CAWSVGQGREKLFF.